These 2 T cell receptor beta chains share one sample of origin, sequenced in a study of spatial heterogeneity in lung cancer (dated by TCRdb to between 2018 and 2021). Reading the label with the study, this specimen's time point is: blood at routine non-recurrence follow-up after resection. The library was prepared using 5' RACE. Instrument on record: NextSeq 500. TCRdb took the public reads, trimmed them with fastp at Q25, ran MiXCR for clone calling and kept in-frame beta chains. Duplicate CDR3 protein sequences are folded into a single record with the most common DNA and genes. This sample holds 49,000 or so distinct CDR3 sequences; approximately 12% were observed only once. The top ten clones comprise over 30% of the sample. The sample was PBMCs, taken at follow-up. These receptors all stem from a male donor with early-stage non-small cell lung cancer.

This clonotype was found many times. This chain joins TRBV7-2 and TRBJ2-1; possibly TRBD2 for D (6 bases). The V end lost 3 bases, the J end lost 12 bases, and 9 bases lay between the germline ends. The CDR3 is 11 residues long. Germline V CDR1 and CDR2: SGHTA, FQGNSA. The CDR3 here is CASSFGTPQFF. The DNA for the CDR3 is TGTGCCAGCAGCTTCGGGACTCCGCAGTTCTTC.

The sample holds many counts of this clonotype. The chain is built from TRBV6-1 and TRBJ2-5; no reliable D call. Germline CDR1 reads MNHNS; CDR2 reads SASEGT. CDR3 length: 13 amino acids. Trimming took off 8 bases at V and 2 bases at J, with 12 bases between the two ends. The CDR3 protein is CASPGSWQETQYF. The CDR3 nucleotides read TGTGCCAGCCCTGGCAGCTGGCAAGAGACCCAGTACTTC.